Sequencing of this T cell receptor (beta chain) was carried out in a study of blood T cell repertoires in COVID-19 (TCRdb year 2020). About the study as a whole: Collaborator samples came from the United States, Italy and Spain and covered acute and convalescent phases of COVID-19. The material from the prospective study consisted of cDNA or gDNA derived from T cells, B-cell-depleted T cells, or PBMCs. A de-identified subject ID, COVID-19 status, age in years and sex were almost always included in the sample metadata. Deeply sampled blood TCRbeta repertoires from subjects exposed to, actively infected with, or recovered from COVID-19 were included in the dataset. A freely available public database, intended as a resource for researchers studying the immune response to SARS-CoV-2, is where the repertoires were released. The samples were drawn from two sources: the first 160 participants of the ongoing ImmuneRACE study, and 1,254 subjects contributed by 6 global collaborators. Where available, HLA class I and class II types were taken from metadata supplied by the sample provider and were not determined by assay-based typing. Results the study describes overall, beyond this receptor: How much clinical and demographic metadata was included differed by source and by participant, and the metadata was provided uncurated.

Ten or more counts support this clone. This receptor's antigen is unknown. The junction departs from the called germline gene at one end, perhaps through a read error. In the germline V gene (reference sequence), CDR1 corresponds to GTSNPN and CDR2 to SVGIG. Spanning cysteine to phenylalanine, the CDR3 consists of 14 amino acids. The entry retains the CDR3 DNA only, 42 bases that are in frame from base 1. Whole blood was collected in K2EDTA tubes by collaborating institutions according to the institutions' own protocols. For TCRbeta analysis, collaborators shipped samples in one of three forms: frozen whole blood, isolated PBMCs, or DNA extracted from either of those sample types. The immunoSEQ Assay, a bias-controlled multiplex PCR, was used to amplify TCRbeta CDR3 regions from genomic DNA. Regarding the original processing steps: Nucleated cell counts per sample were estimated from amplification of reference gene primers within the assay. Sequence reads were collapsed and filtered to measure the absolute abundance of every unique TCRbeta CDR3 rearrangement. For each sample, productive Simpson clonality was calculated as the square root of Simpson's diversity index over productive rearrangements. As stored in TCRdb, this immuneACCESS dataset retains in-frame rearrangements with V and J assigned. A fraction of the clones does not appear; measured against another copy, unresolved V genes explain less than half of the discrepancy, and the remainder lacks a known reason. The V and J calls and clone size were taken over from that table, and D and trimming were inferred from the DNA. The sample table contains 100,000 to 120,000 clones; only one count was recorded for around 74% of them. Jointly, the top ten make up roughly a fifth of the sample.

The chain is encoded by TRBV30 joined to TRBJ1-1; 7 middle bases align to TRBD1. Sequencing used peripheral blood. The clonotype originates from a woman aged 70-85 years with acute or convalescent COVID-19. The DNA sequence reads TGTGCCTGGAGTGACCCGACAGGGAACCCTGAAGCTTTCTTT. It encodes CAWSDPTGNPEAFF.